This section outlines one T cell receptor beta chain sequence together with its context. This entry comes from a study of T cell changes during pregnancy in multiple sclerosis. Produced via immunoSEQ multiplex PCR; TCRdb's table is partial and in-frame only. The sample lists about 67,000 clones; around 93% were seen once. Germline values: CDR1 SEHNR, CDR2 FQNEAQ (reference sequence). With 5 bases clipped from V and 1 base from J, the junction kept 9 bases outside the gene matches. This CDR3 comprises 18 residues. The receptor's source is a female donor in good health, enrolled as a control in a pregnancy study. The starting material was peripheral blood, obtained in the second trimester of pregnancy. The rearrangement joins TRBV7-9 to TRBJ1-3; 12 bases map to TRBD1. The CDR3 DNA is TGTGCCAGCAGCCGGGGACAGGGGGCTCCATATTCTGGAAACACCATATATTTT. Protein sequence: CASSRGQGAPYSGNTIYF.